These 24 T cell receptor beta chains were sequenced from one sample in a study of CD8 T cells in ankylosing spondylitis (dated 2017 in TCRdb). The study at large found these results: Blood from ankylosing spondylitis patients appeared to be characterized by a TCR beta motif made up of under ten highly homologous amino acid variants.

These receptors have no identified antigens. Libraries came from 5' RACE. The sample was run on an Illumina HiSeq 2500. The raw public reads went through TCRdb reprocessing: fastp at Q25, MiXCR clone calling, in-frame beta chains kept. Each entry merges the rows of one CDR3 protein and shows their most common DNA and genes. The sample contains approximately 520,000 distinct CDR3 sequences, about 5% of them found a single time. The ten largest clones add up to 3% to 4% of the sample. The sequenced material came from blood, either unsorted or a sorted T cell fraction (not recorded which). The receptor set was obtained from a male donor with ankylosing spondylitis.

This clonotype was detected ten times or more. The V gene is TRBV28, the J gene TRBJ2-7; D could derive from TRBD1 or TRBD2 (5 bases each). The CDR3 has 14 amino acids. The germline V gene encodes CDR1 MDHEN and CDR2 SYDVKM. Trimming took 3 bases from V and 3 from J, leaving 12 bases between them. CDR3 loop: CASSFFGTDYEQYF. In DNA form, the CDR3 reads TGTGCCAGCAGTTTCTTCGGGACGGACTACGAGCAGTACTTC.

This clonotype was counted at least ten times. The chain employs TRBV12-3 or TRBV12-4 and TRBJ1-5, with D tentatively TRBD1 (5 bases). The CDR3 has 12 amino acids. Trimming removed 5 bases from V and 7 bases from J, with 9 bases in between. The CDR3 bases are TGTGCCAGCAGTCGACAGTACCAGCCCCAGCATTTT. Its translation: CASSRQYQPQHF.

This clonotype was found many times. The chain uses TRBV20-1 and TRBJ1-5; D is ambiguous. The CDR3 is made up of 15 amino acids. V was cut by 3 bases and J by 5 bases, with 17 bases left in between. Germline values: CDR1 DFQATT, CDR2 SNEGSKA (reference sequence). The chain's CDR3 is CSARATGPNDQPQHF. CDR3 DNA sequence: TGCAGTGCTAGGGCGACCGGGCCGAACGATCAGCCCCAGCATTTT.

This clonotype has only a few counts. The CDR3: CASSSGHSNQPQHF. CDR3 coding DNA: TGTGCCAGCAGCTCGGGACACTCCAATCAGCCCCAGCATTTT. The V call is TRBV28, the J call TRBJ1-5; a weak D match, TRBD1 (6 bases). This CDR3 contains 14 residues. The V end lost 6 bases, the J end lost 3 bases, and 12 bases lay between the germline ends. Germline V gene data show CDR1 as MDHEN and CDR2 as SYDVKM.

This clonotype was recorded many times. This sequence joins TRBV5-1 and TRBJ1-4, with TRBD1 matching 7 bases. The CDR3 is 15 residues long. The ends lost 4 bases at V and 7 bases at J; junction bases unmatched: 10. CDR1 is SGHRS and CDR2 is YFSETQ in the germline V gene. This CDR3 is CASSPGTGDIEKLFF. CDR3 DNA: TGCGCCAGCAGCCCAGGAACAGGGGATATTGAAAAACTGTTTTTT.

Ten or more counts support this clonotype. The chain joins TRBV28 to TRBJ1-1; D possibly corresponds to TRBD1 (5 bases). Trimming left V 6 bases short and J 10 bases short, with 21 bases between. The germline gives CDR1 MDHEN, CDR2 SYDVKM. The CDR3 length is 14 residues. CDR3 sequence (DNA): TGTGCCAGCAGCTCTTCGGGACGGGCCCATGGAGCTTTCTTT. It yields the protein CASSSSGRAHGAFF. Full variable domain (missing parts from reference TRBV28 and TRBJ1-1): DVKVTQSSRYLVKRTGEKVFLECVQDMDHENMFWYRQDPGLGLRLIYFSYDVKMKEKGDIPEGYSVSREKKERFSLILESASTNQTSMYLCASSSSGRAHGAFFGQGTRLTVV.

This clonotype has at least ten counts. The chain's CDR3 is CASSSRRGQGTEAFF. As DNA, the CDR3 is TGTGCCAGCAGTTCGAGGAGGGGGCAGGGAACTGAAGCTTTCTTT. The genes are TRBV7-2 and TRBJ1-1; 7 bases line up with TRBD1. The CDR3 is 15 amino acids. Germline V gene lookup returns CDR1 SGHTA and CDR2 FQGNSA. Losses at the gene ends were 6 bases for V and 5 bases for J; bases not matched to a gene: 12.

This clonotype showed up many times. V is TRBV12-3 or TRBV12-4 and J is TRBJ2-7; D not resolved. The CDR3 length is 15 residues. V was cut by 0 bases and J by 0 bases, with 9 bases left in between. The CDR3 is CASSLAGPYSYEQYF. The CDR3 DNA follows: TGTGCCAGCAGTTTAGCAGGGCCCTACTCCTACGAGCAGTACTTC.

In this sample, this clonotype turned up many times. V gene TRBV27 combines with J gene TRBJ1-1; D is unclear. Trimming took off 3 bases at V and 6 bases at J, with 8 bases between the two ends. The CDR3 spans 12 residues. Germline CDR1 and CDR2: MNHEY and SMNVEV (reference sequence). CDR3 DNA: TGTGCCAGCAGTTTTTTTGGCGCTGAAGCTTTCTTT. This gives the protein CASSFFGAEAFF.

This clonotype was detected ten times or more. CDR3 in amino acids: CASTPRGGAYEQYF. The CDR3 region has the DNA TGTGCCAGCACTCCTCGTGGGGGCGCCTACGAGCAGTACTTC. The chain couples TRBV6-1 to TRBJ2-7; the D gene is possibly TRBD1 (6 bases). Per the germline V gene, CDR1 is MNHNS and CDR2 is SASEGT. The CDR3 consists of 14 residues. V gave up 7 bases and J gave up 2 bases, with 15 bases separating them.

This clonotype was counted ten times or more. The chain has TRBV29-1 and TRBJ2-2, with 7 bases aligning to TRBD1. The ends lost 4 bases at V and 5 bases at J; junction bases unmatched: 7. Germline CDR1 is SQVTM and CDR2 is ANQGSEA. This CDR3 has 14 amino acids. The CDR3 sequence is CSVGERQGTGELFF. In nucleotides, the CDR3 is TGCAGCGTTGGGGAAAGACAGGGAACCGGGGAGCTGTTTTTT.

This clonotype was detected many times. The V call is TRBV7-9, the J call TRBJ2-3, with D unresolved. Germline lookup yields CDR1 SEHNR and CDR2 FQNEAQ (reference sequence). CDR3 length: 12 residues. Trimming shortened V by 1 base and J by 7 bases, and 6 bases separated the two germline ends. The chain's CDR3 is CASSLGGNTQYF. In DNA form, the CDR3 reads TGTGCCAGCAGCTTAGGGGGTAATACGCAGTATTTT. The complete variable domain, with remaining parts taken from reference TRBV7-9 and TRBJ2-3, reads DTGVSQNPRHKITKRGQNVTFRCDPISEHNRLYWYRQTLGQGPEFLTYFQNEAQLEKSRLLSDRFSAERPKGSFSTLEIQRTEQGDSAMYLCASSLGGNTQYFGPGTRLTVL.

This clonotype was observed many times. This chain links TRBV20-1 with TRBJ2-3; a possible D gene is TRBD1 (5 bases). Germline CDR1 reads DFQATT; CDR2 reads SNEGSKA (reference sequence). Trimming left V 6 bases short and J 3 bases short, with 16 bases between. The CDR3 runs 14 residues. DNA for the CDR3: TGCAGTGCCACCAGAGCGCAGGGAACAGATACGCAGTATTTT. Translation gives CSATRAQGTDTQYF.

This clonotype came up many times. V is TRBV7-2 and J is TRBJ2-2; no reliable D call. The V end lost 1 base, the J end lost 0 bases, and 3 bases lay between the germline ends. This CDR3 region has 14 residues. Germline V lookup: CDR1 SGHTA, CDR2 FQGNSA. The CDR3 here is CASSLDANTGELFF. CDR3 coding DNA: TGTGCCAGCAGCTTAGACGCGAACACCGGGGAGCTGTTTTTT.

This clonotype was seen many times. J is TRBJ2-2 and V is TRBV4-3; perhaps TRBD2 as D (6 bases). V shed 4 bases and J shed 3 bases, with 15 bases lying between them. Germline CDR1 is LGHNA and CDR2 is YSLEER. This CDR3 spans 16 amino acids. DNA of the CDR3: TGCGCCAGCAGCCCTCATGGAGGGGATTACACCGGGGAGCTGTTTTTT. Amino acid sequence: CASSPHGGDYTGELFF.

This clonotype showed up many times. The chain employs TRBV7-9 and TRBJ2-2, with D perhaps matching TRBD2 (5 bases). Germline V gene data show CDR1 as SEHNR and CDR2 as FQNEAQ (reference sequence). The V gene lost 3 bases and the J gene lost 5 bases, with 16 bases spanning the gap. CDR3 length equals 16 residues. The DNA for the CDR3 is TGTGCCAGCAGCTTCCGGAGGTGGAGAGGGACCGGGGAGCTGTTTTTT. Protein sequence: CASSFRRWRGTGELFF.

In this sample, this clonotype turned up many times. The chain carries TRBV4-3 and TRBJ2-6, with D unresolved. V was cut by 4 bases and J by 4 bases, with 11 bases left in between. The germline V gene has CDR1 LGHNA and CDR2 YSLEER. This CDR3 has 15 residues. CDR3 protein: CASSRWGTGANVLTF. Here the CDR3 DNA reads TGCGCCAGCAGCCGATGGGGTACGGGGGCCAACGTCCTGACTTTC.

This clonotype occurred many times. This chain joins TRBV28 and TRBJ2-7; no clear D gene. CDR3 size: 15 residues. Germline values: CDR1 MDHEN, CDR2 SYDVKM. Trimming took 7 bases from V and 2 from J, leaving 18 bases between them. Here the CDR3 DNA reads TGTGCCAGCATTCAGGTCTCGGGTAGTCCCTACGAGCAGTACTTC. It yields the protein CASIQVSGSPYEQYF.

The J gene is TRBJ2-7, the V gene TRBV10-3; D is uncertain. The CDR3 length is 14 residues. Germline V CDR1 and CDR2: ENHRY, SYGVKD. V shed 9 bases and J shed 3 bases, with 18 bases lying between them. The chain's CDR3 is CAMSDRTVRYEQYF. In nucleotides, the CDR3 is TGTGCCATGAGCGATCGTACCGTCCGCTACGAGCAGTACTTC.

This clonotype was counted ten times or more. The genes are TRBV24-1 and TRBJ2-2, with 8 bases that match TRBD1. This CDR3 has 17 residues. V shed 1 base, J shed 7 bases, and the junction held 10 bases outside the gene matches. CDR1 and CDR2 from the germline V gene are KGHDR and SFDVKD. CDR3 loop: CATSDFSRTGSDGELFF. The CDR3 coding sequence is TGTGCCACCAGTGATTTCTCCCGGACAGGGTCGGACGGGGAGCTGTTTTTT.

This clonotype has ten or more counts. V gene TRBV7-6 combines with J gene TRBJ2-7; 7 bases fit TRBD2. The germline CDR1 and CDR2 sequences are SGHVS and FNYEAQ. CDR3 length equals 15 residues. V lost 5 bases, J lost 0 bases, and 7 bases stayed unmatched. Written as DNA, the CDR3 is TGTGCCAGCAGCGACCGGGACTATCCCTCCTACGAGCAGTACTTC. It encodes CASSDRDYPSYEQYF.

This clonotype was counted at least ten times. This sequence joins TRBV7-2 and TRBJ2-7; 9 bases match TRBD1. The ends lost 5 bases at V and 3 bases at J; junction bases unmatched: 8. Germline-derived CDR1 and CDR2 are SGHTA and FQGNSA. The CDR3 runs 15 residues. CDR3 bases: TGTGCCAGCAGCCTCGGGGGGACAGGGTACTACGAGCAGTACTTC. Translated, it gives CASSLGGTGYYEQYF.

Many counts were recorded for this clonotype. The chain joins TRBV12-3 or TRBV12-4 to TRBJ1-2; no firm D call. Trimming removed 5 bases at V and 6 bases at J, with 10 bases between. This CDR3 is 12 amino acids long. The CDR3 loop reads CASSTAPHGYTF. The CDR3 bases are TGTGCCAGCAGTACAGCTCCGCATGGCTACACCTTC.

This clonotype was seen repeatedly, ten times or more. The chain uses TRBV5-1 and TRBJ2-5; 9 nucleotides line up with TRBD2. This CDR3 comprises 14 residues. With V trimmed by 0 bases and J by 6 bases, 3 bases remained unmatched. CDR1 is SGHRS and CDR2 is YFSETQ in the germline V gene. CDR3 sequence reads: CASSLDTSGQTQYF. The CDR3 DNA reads TGCGCCAGCAGCTTGGATACTAGCGGGCAGACCCAGTACTTC.